One sample yielded the 10 T cell receptor beta chains listed below, sequenced in a study of cytomegalovirus exposure and HLA in healthy donors (dated by TCRdb to about 2017). Libraries were built with the immunoSEQ multiplex PCR assay. For the multiplex PCR, a mixture combining 60 forward primers for TCR Vbeta segments and 13 reverse primers for TCR Jbeta segments was used. As stored in TCRdb, this immuneACCESS dataset retains in-frame rearrangements with V and J assigned. A fraction of the clones does not appear; measured against another copy, unresolved V genes explain less than half of the discrepancy, and the remainder lacks a known reason. The sample data list around 96,000 clones, and about 76% of these were observed just once. The leading ten clones occupy around 10% of the sample. Sequenced input: PBMCs. The origin of the receptors is a man aged 25-45 years in good health and CMV-seropositive.

The chain combines TRBV6-1 with TRBJ1-6, with D perhaps matching TRBD1 (6 bases). V was pared by 2 bases and J by 7 bases, with 12 bases between. This CDR3 comprises 15 residues. The germline CDR1 and CDR2 sequences are MNHNS and SASEGT. CDR3 sequence (DNA): TGTGCCAGCAGTGAATTGGCAGGGGAGAATTCACCCCTCCACTTT. It encodes CASSELAGENSPLHF.

About this clone: Germline is not matched at one junction end, which may reflect a read error. V usage is TRBV29-1 and J usage is TRBJ2-7, with a weak D call TRBD1 (5 bases). This CDR3 region has 13 residues. From germline, CDR1 is SQVTM and CDR2 ANQGSEA. For the CDR3, the DNA is TGCAGCGTTAAAGAGGACACGGCCTACGAGCAGTACTTC. It specifies CSVKEDTAYEQYF.

The J gene is TRBJ2-7, the V gene TRBV7-9; D remains ambiguous. The germline CDR1 and CDR2 sequences are SEHNR and FQNEAQ (reference sequence). CDR3 length equals 15 residues. The V end lost 2 bases, the J end lost 4 bases, and 15 bases lay between the germline ends. The CDR3 region is CASSLSDGYGYEQYF. CDR3 in DNA: TGTGCCAGCAGCTTATCTGACGGCTACGGGTACGAGCAGTACTTC. Full variable domain (missing parts from reference TRBV7-9 and TRBJ2-7): DTGVSQNPRHKITKRGQNVTFRCDPISEHNRLYWYRQTLGQGPEFLTYFQNEAQLEKSRLLSDRFSAERPKGSFSTLEIQRTEQGDSAMYLCASSLSDGYGYEQYFGPGTRLTVT.

This clone turned up a few times. V and J are TRBV5-6 and TRBJ2-7; no clear D gene. In germline, CDR1 is SGHDT, CDR2 YYEEEE. V dropped 0 bases and J dropped 0 bases, with 7 bases sitting between them. This CDR3 comprises 14 residues. As DNA, the CDR3 is TGTGCCAGCAGCTTGGCCGTTTCCTCCTACGAGCAGTACTTC. This sequence encodes CASSLAVSSYEQYF.

The chain recombines TRBV4-1 with TRBJ2-7; D not resolved. With 1 base removed from V and 4 bases from J, the gap between germline ends came to 8 bases. This CDR3 region has 13 residues. Germline loops: CDR1 MGHRA, CDR2 YSYEKL. CDR3 residues: CASSQVEFYEQYF. The DNA for the CDR3 is TGCGCCAGCAGCCAAGTCGAGTTTTACGAGCAGTACTTC.

The CDR3 is CASSLWGTGGSYEQYF. The CDR3 region has the DNA TGTGCCAGCAGTTTATGGGGGACAGGGGGCTCCTACGAGCAGTACTTC. The chain is built from TRBV28 and TRBJ2-7; 11 bases are a match to TRBD1. With V trimmed by 0 bases and J by 0 bases, 1 base remained unmatched. There are 16 residues in the CDR3. Germline V gene lookup returns CDR1 MDHEN and CDR2 SYDVKM.

The V call is TRBV19, the J call TRBJ2-5; 7 bases align to TRBD2. The J call may be incorrect, as the DNA end agrees better with TRBJ2-7. The CDR3 length is 15 residues. Germline CDR1 reads LNHDA; CDR2 reads SQIVND (reference sequence). The CDR3 coding sequence is TGTGCCAGTAGTACGGGAGGAGCACTACCCTACGAGCAGTACTTC. It encodes CASSTGGALPYEQYF.

This clone was observed a single time. The rearrangement uses TRBV5-1 and TRBJ2-2, with TRBD1 identical over 8 bases. This CDR3 has 13 amino acids. CDR1 is SGHRS and CDR2 is YFSETQ in the germline V gene. V lost 3 bases, J lost 5 bases, and 0 bases stayed unmatched. CDR3 amino acids: CASSWTGTGELFF. The CDR3 coding sequence is TGCGCCAGCAGCTGGACAGGGACCGGGGAGCTGTTTTTT.

CDR3 residues: CASSQPGQGPDEQYF. The CDR3 region has the DNA TGCGCCAGCAGCCAACCGGGACAGGGGCCGGACGAGCAGTACTTC. This chain uses TRBV4-1 with TRBJ2-7; TRBD1 matches 10 bases. V lost 2 bases to trimming and J lost 5 bases; unmatched junction nucleotides: 6. Germline values: CDR1 MGHRA, CDR2 YSYEKL. The CDR3 contains 15 residues.

V gene TRBV7-9 combines with J gene TRBJ2-5; D is unclear. Judging by the DNA end, TRBJ2-7 fits better; the J call may be wrong. Germline CDR1 is SEHNR and CDR2 is FQNEAQ (reference sequence). The CDR3 totals 13 residues. In DNA form, the CDR3 reads TGTGCCAGCAGCTTAGGTGGGCGCTACGAGCAGTACTTC. It translates to CASSLGGRYEQYF.